These 14 T cell receptor beta chains came from one sample sequenced in a study of low-dose radiotherapy and immunotherapy resistance in tumors. Documented time point: before trial treatment. Primers used for first-strand cDNA, a TRAV- and TRBV-specific set, covered both alpha and beta chains. TCR amplification ran 15 to 25 PCR cycles using constant-region and V-primer adapter primers. MiXCR, applied by TCRdb to the reads, yields one record per CDR3 protein. This sample has some 60,000 distinct CDR3 sequences; more than 20% occur once, and the top ten carry less than 8%. Sequences were derived from PBMCs, sampled before treatment. Receptors were obtained from a male donor with rectosigmoid adenocarcinoma.

The rearrangement joins TRBV12-3 or TRBV12-4 to TRBJ2-7, with D unresolved. This CDR3 comprises 13 residues. V dropped 3 bases and J dropped 4 bases, with 10 bases sitting between them. Here the CDR3 reads CASSFPGKYEQYF. The CDR3 bases are TGTGCCAGCAGTTTCCCAGGAAAGTACGAGCAGTACTTC.

About this clonotype itself: A far larger clone is a single base away, which makes a read error likely. The J gene is TRBJ2-7, the V gene TRBV7-2; D possibly corresponds to TRBD1 (6 bases). The CDR3 spans 13 residues. Germline V lookup: CDR1 SGHTA, CDR2 FQGNSA. The DNA of the CDR3 is TGTGTCAGCAGCTTAGCTTTGGGGGCCGAGCAGTACTTC. Protein: CVSSLALGAEQYF.

The rearrangement uses TRBV28 and TRBJ2-2, with D tentatively TRBD2 (6 bases). The CDR3 is 15 residues long. Trimming stripped 7 bases from V and 0 bases from J, with 12 bases between. Germline CDR1 is MDHEN and CDR2 is SYDVKM. The CDR3 DNA sequence: TGTGCCAGCACCAAAGCGGGTACGAACACCGGGGAGCTGTTTTTT. It translates to CASTKAGTNTGELFF.

The gene calls are TRBV28 and TRBJ1-4; D possibly corresponds to TRBD1 (5 bases). V was trimmed by 9 bases and J by 7 bases, leaving 21 bases between them. Germline CDR1 is MDHEN and CDR2 is SYDVKM. CDR3 length: 15 residues. This CDR3 reads CARLGIGRACEKLFF. The CDR3 DNA is TGTGCCAGACTAGGAATAGGCAGGGCGTGTGAAAAACTGTTTTTT.

This clonotype showed up many times. The chain employs TRBV5-4 and TRBJ2-5; TRBD2 matches at 8 bases. The CDR3 has 15 residues. From germline, CDR1 is SGHNT and CDR2 YYREEE (reference sequence). Germline trimming cut 1 base from V and 5 bases from J; bases unmatched to any gene: 7. CDR3 sequence: CASSLTSGGVETQYF. In nucleotides, the CDR3 is TGTGCCAGCAGCTTGACCAGCGGGGGTGTCGAGACCCAGTACTTC.

At least ten counts were recorded for this clonotype. The chain combines TRBV7-9 with TRBJ2-1; the D gene could be TRBD1 or TRBD2 (5 bases each). This CDR3 spans 14 amino acids. V lost 2 bases to trimming and J lost 5 bases, with 10 bases between them. The V gene's germline CDR1 is SEHNR and CDR2 FQNEAQ (reference sequence). DNA for the CDR3: TGTGCCAGCAGCTTAATGGAGGACAACAATGAGCAGTTCTTC. It codes for CASSLMEDNNEQFF.

Many counts were recorded for this clonotype. CDR3 DNA sequence: TGTGCCAGCAGTTCCAACCAGCCTGGCTATGGCTACACCTTC. Translating gives CASSSNQPGYGYTF. The chain combines TRBV12-3 or TRBV12-4 with TRBJ1-2; D unresolved. The germline V and J ends were trimmed by 4 bases and 4 bases, with 13 bases remaining between them. This CDR3 is built from 14 residues.

This clonotype has a count of ten or more. For the CDR3, the DNA is TGCAGCGTTGGAGACCGGAGCTCCTACAATGAGCAGTTCTTC. Its translation: CSVGDRSSYNEQFF. The chain couples TRBV29-1 to TRBJ2-1; D gene ambiguous. Germline V gene data show CDR1 as SQVTM and CDR2 as ANQGSEA. Deletions cut 4 bases from V and 0 bases from J, with 10 bases between. This CDR3 comprises 14 residues.

This clonotype has more than one count but fewer than ten. This chain uses TRBV27 with TRBJ1-6; D ambiguous. The CDR3 has 13 amino acids. Germline V CDR1 and CDR2: MNHEY, SMNVEV (reference sequence). V was cut by 6 bases and J by 7 bases, with 10 bases left in between. The CDR3 coding sequence is TGTGCCAGCAGGCTCCAGAGAAATTCACCCCTCCACTTT. Translating gives CASRLQRNSPLHF.

The sample holds many counts of this clonotype. This sequence joins TRBV4-3 and TRBJ2-1, with 10 positions matching TRBD2. CDR1 and CDR2 (germline): LGHNA, YSLEER. This CDR3 has 15 residues. Trimming removed 4 bases from V and 9 bases from J; junction bases left unmatched: 9. The chain's CDR3 is CASSPGEAGGLEQFF. CDR3 bases: TGCGCCAGCAGCCCAGGTGAAGCGGGAGGGCTTGAGCAGTTCTTC.

This clonotype was recorded many times. V is TRBV5-5 and J is TRBJ1-6, with 9 bases matching TRBD1. The germline V gene encodes CDR1 SGHKS and CDR2 YYEKEE (reference sequence). Trimming took 4 bases from V and 7 from J; bases not matched to a gene: 3. CDR3 length equals 14 residues. The CDR3 region has the DNA TGTGCCAGCAGCCCGGACAGGGGAAATTCACCCCTCCACTTT. Amino acid sequence: CASSPDRGNSPLHF.

This clonotype has just one count. The chain recombines TRBV29-1 with TRBJ2-6, with a tentative D call TRBD2 (6 bases). V shed 0 bases and J shed 0 bases, with 12 bases lying between them. Germline CDR1 and CDR2: SQVTM and ANQGSEA. This CDR3 spans 17 amino acids. The CDR3 loop reads CSVEEYGGDSGANVLTF. CDR3 nucleotides: TGCAGCGTTGAAGAGTACGGGGGTGACTCTGGGGCCAACGTCCTGACTTTC.

A word on this clonotype: A far larger clone is one nucleotide away, so this likely arose from a read error. The J gene is TRBJ2-1, the V gene TRBV5-1; D gene unclear. The length of the CDR3 is 15 residues. In germline, CDR1 is SGHRS, CDR2 YFSETQ. The CDR3 DNA is TGCGCCAACAGCCAAGCATCTAGTCAGGCAAATGAGCAGTTCTTC. Protein product: CANSQASSQANEQFF. The whole variable domain, filled in from reference TRBV5-1 and TRBJ2-1, reads KAGVTQTPRYLIKTRGQQVTLSCSPISGHRSVSWYQQTPGQGLQFLFEYFSETQRNKGNFPGRFSGRQFSNSRSEMNVSTLELGDSALYLCANSQASSQANEQFFGPGTRLTVL.

Only a few counts were recorded for this clonotype. CDR3 amino acids: CASSFDGSYNEQFF. The CDR3 DNA is TGTGCCAGCAGCTTCGACGGATCCTACAATGAGCAGTTCTTC. V gene TRBV7-2 combines with J gene TRBJ2-1; D is ambiguous. In germline, CDR1 is SGHTA, CDR2 FQGNSA. Trimming removed 3 bases at V and 1 base at J, with 7 bases between. This CDR3 is 14 amino acids long.